These 3 T cell receptor beta chains share one sample of origin, sequenced in a study of T cell responses to AZD1222 COVID-19 vaccine. Using immunoSEQ multiplex PCR, the repertoire was profiled, and TCRdb retains in-frame clones only, with some absent. The sample records fewer than 150,000 clones, 85% to 90% being singletons. The source material was peripheral blood, sampled on day 0 of AZD1222 vaccination. Source of these receptors: an adult in good health.

V and J are TRBV3-1 (or the pseudogene TRBV3-2) and TRBJ2-1; possible D gene TRBD2, 5 bases. CDR3 length: 16 residues. V lost 4 bases and J 5 bases, leaving 18 bases between the germline ends. Germline loops: CDR1 LGHDT, CDR2 YNNKEL (reference sequence). CDR3 bases: TGTGCCAGCAGCCCCGCGGGTCCCCATTCCGACAATGAGCAGTTCTTC. Translation: CASSPAGPHSDNEQFF.

This clone was found once. The V gene is TRBV6-1, the J gene TRBJ1-2, with 7 bases that match TRBD1. CDR3 size: 14 residues. Germline lookup yields CDR1 MNHNS and CDR2 SASEGT. The trim removed 3 bases at V and 4 bases at J, leaving 5 bases unmatched. CDR3 sequence: CASSDQGTVYGYTF. CDR3 coding DNA: TGTGCCAGCAGTGATCAAGGGACAGTCTATGGCTACACCTTC.

The J gene is TRBJ1-2, the V gene TRBV19; 8 nucleotides agree with TRBD1. The CDR3 loop spans 14 amino acids. Germline V gene lookup returns CDR1 LNHDA and CDR2 SQIVND (reference sequence). Trimming cost V 3 bases and J 7 bases; bases outside gene matches: 7. CDR3 residues: CASSIDGQGGGYTF. The CDR3 DNA is TGTGCCAGTAGTATCGACGGACAGGGCGGTGGCTACACCTTC.